One sample yielded the 2 T cell receptor beta chains listed below, sequenced in a study of regulatory T cells in long-lasting Graves disease. Investigators prepared the TCR beta libraries by applying iRepertoire HTBI primers and Arm-PCR of CDR3 regions. From the multiplex PCR reads, TCRdb called clonotypes with MiXCR, one entry per CDR3 protein. This sample has fewer than 450,000 distinct CDR3 sequences, with about 15% found just once. Time point defined: newly diagnosed GD, antithyroid drugs for less than 3 months. Construction of the TCR library relied on RNA isolated from PBMCs. These data are also associated with another study on T cells in Graves' hyperthyroidism and ophthalmopathy.

The sequencing here drew on peripheral blood mononuclear cells (PBMCs), taken at new diagnosis, from a patient treated with antithyroid drugs. The receptor set was obtained from a woman in her 40s with Graves disease.

The gene calls are TRBV24-1 and TRBJ2-3; 10 bases match TRBD1. V dropped 7 bases and J dropped 0; count of bases not matched to a gene: 9. The germline gives CDR1 KGHDR, CDR2 SFDVKD. The CDR3 has 17 residues. CDR3 in DNA: TGTGCCACCAGCTCTACCGGGACAGGGGCGAGCACAGATACGCAGTATTTT. Translation gives CATSSTGTGASTDTQYF.

This clonotype was seen repeatedly, ten times or more. V and J are TRBV6-2 or TRBV6-3 and TRBJ2-7, with 7 bases aligning to TRBD2. The germline gives CDR1 MNHEY, CDR2 SVGEGT. This CDR3 contains 14 residues. J was trimmed by 0 bases and V by 4 bases; bases with no gene match: 3. The CDR3 DNA is TGTGCCAGCAGTTCCCGACTAGCCTCCTACGAGCAGTACTTC. Its protein product is CASSSRLASYEQYF.